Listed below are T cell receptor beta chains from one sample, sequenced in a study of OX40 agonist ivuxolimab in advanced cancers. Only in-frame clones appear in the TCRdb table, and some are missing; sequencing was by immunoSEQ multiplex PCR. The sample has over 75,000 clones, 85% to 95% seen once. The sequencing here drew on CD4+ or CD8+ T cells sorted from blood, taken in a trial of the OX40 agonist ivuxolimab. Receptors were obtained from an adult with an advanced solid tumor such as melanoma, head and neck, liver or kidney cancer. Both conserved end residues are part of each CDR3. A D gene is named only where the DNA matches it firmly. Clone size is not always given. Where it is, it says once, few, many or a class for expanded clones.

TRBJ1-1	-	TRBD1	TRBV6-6	TGTGCCAGCAGTGGCCTTGGACAGGGGGACACTGAAGCTTTCTTT	CASSGLGQGDTEAFF
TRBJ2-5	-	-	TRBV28	TGTGCCAGCAGTCGAGGACATTTACAAGAGACCCAGTACTTC	CASSRGHLQETQYF
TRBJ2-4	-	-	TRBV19	TGTGCCAGTAGTATCGCTGGCGGGGTGGCCAAAAACATTCAGTACTTC	CASSIAGGVAKNIQYF
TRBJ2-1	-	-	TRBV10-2	TGCGCCAGCAGTGAGTTGGGTGAGCAGTTCTTC	CASSELGEQFF
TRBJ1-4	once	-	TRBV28	TGTGCCAGCAGGTTGGACGGAAATGAAAAACTGTTTTTT	CASRLDGNEKLFF
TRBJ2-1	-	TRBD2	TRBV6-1	TGTGCCAGCACCTCCGGGACTAGCGATGGGAATGAGCAGTTCTTC	CASTSGTSDGNEQFF
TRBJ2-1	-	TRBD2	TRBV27	TGTGCCAGCAGTTTTGGAATTTCAGCGGGAGGGGTAAATGAGCAGTTCTTC	CASSFGISAGGVNEQFF
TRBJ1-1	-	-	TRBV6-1	TGTGCCAGCAAGGGGGAGGTAGATTGGACTGAAGCTTTCTTT	CASKGEVDWTEAFF
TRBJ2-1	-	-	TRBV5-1	TGCGCCAGCAGCCCCCAGGGGTGGGGCAATGAGCAGTTCTTC	CASSPQGWGNEQFF
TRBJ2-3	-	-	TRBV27	TGTGCCAGCAGTTTCGGAGGTGGATTCTTTCCCACAGATACGCAGTATTTT	CASSFGGGFFPTDTQYF
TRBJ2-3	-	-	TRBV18	TGTGCCAGCTCATACCCAGGGGGACTAAGCACAGATACGCAGTATTTT	CASSYPGGLSTDTQYF
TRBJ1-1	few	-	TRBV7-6	TGTGCCAGCAGCCCGGGGCAGATTATGACTGAAGCTTTCTTT	CASSPGQIMTEAFF
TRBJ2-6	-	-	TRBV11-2	TGTGCCAGCAGCCTGAATACTGGGGCCAACGTCCTGACTTTC	CASSLNTGANVLTF
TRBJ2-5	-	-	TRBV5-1	TGCGCCAGCAGCCTACCCAACCAAGAGACCCAGTACTTC	CASSLPNQETQYF
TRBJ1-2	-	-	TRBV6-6	TGTGCCAGCAGCCCCGGGACATATTATGGCTACACCTTC	CASSPGTYYGYTF
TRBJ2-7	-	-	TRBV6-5	TGTGCCAGCAGTTACTCGCGGGGAGAGTACGAGCAGTACTTC	CASSYSRGEYEQYF
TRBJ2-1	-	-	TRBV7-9	TGTGCCAGCAGCTTTGGCGCGAGCTCCTACAATGAGCAGTTCTTC	CASSFGASSYNEQFF
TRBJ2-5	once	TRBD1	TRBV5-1	TGCGCCAGCCGACAGGGGGCGGGAGAGACCCAGTACTTC	CASRQGAGETQYF
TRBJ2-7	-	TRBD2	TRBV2	TGTGCCAGCAGTCAGACTAGCGGGACCTACGAGCAGTACTTC	CASSQTSGTYEQYF
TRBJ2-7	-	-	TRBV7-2	TGTGCCAGCAGCTTGATCAGGGACTACGAGCAGTACTTC	CASSLIRDYEQYF
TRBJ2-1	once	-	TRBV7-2	TGTGCCAGCAGCTGGAACTGGGGACCCTCCGAGGAGCAGTTCTTC	CASSWNWGPSEEQFF
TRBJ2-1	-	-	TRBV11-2	TGTGCCAGCAGCTTTGGGCTTACCTACAATGAGCAGTTCTTC	CASSFGLTYNEQFF
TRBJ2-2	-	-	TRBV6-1	TGTGCCAGCAGTGAACTTTGGGACACCGGGGAGCTGTTTTTT	CASSELWDTGELFF
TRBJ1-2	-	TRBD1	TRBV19	TGTGCCAGTAGATTGACCGGGACAGGGGACTATGGCTACACCTTC	CASRLTGTGDYGYTF
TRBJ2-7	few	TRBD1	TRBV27	TGTGCCGGGGAACAGGGGCCTCTCTCCTACGAGCAGTACTTC	CAGEQGPLSYEQYF
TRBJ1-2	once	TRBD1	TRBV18	TGTGCCAGCTCGCTAACAGGGGGGGATTACTACACCTTC	CASSLTGGDYYTF
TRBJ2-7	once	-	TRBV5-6	TGTGCCAGCAGCTTTGGCGGGGATCGGGAGCAGTACTTC	CASSFGGDREQYF
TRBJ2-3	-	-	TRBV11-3	TGTGCCAGCAGCTTAGAACGGGCCTTGGGCGATACGCAGTATTTT	CASSLERALGDTQYF
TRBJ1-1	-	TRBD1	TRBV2	TGTGCCAGCAGGAGAGGACAGGGGGGGACTGAAGCTTTCTTT	CASRRGQGGTEAFF